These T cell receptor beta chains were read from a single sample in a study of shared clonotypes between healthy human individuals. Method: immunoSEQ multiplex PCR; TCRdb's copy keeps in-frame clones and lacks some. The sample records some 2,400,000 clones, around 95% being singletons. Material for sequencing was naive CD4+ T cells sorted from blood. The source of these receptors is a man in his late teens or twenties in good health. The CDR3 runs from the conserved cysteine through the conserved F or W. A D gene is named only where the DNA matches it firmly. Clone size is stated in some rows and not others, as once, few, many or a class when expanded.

CDR3 protein: CASRTGSVGELFF
CDR3 DNA: TGTGCCAGTAGGACAGGGTCGGTCGGGGAGCTGTTTTTT
D gene: TRBD1
V gene: TRBV19
clone size: .
J gene: TRBJ2-2

CDR3 protein: CASSEASYEQYF
CDR3 DNA: TGTGCCAGCAGTGAAGCCTCCTACGAGCAGTACTTC
D gene: .
V gene: TRBV2
clone size: few
J gene: TRBJ2-7

CDR3 protein: CASSLFLAGGLTYEQYF
CDR3 DNA: TGTGCCAGCAGCTTATTCCTAGCGGGAGGTCTTACCTACGAGCAGTACTTC
D gene: TRBD2
V gene: TRBV7-2
clone size: .
J gene: TRBJ2-7

CDR3 protein: CASSRTRTYEQYF
CDR3 DNA: TGTGCCAGTAGTAGGACAAGGACGTACGAGCAGTACTTC
D gene: .
V gene: TRBV19
clone size: once
J gene: TRBJ2-7

CDR3 protein: CAGSRGPGSGNTIYF
CDR3 DNA: TGTGCCGGAAGTAGGGGTCCCGGCTCTGGAAACACCATATATTTT
D gene: .
V gene: TRBV7-2
clone size: .
J gene: TRBJ1-3

CDR3 protein: CASSFGTATYEQYF
CDR3 DNA: TGTGCCAGCAGTTTCGGGACAGCTACCTACGAGCAGTACTTC
D gene: TRBD1
V gene: TRBV28
clone size: .
J gene: TRBJ2-7

CDR3 protein: CASTSAVNQPQHF
CDR3 DNA: TGTGCCAGTACATCAGCAGTCAATCAGCCCCAGCATTTT
D gene: .
V gene: TRBV19
clone size: .
J gene: TRBJ1-5

CDR3 protein: CASRLRTSENTGELFF
CDR3 DNA: TGTGCCAGCAGATTACGGACTAGCGAGAACACCGGGGAGCTGTTTTTT
D gene: TRBD2
V gene: TRBV11-2
clone size: .
J gene: TRBJ2-2

CDR3 protein: CAISGTALVTDTQYF
CDR3 DNA: TGTGCCATCAGTGGGACAGCTCTAGTCACAGATACGCAGTATTTT
D gene: .
V gene: TRBV10-3
clone size: .
J gene: TRBJ2-3

CDR3 protein: CASSQEGGGRTGYEQYF
CDR3 DNA: TGCGCCAGCAGCCAAGAAGGGGGCGGGAGGACAGGCTACGAGCAGTACTTC
D gene: .
V gene: TRBV4-1
clone size: .
J gene: TRBJ2-7

CDR3 protein: CASSGRAGAWTGELFF
CDR3 DNA: TGTGCCAGCAGCGGCCGGGCGGGGGCTTGGACCGGGGAGCTGTTTTTT
D gene: .
V gene: TRBV7-6
clone size: .
J gene: TRBJ2-2

CDR3 protein: CASSVEGVGEKLFF
CDR3 DNA: TGTGCCAGCAGTGTTGAAGGGGTGGGGGAAAAACTGTTTTTT
D gene: .
V gene: TRBV2
clone size: .
J gene: TRBJ1-4

CDR3 protein: CASSPAGSQVAQYF
CDR3 DNA: TGCGCCAGCAGCCCGGCCGGGTCTCAAGTGGCCCAGTACTTC
D gene: .
V gene: TRBV5-1
clone size: .
J gene: TRBJ2-5

CDR3 protein: CAGGPETQYF
CDR3 DNA: TGTGCCGGAGGGCCGGAGACCCAGTACTTC
D gene: .
V gene: TRBV30
clone size: once
J gene: TRBJ2-5

CDR3 protein: CASSYLADGSRSYEQYF
CDR3 DNA: TGTGCCAGCAGCTACCTAGCGGACGGGAGTAGATCTTACGAGCAGTACTTC
D gene: TRBD2
V gene: TRBV7-6
clone size: once
J gene: TRBJ2-7

CDR3 protein: CASSLASGWGSGANVLTF
CDR3 DNA: TGTGCCAGCAGCTTAGCGTCAGGGTGGGGCTCTGGGGCCAACGTCCTGACTTTC
D gene: .
V gene: TRBV7-2
clone size: once
J gene: TRBJ2-6

CDR3 protein: CASSTPNGGNYGYTF
CDR3 DNA: TGTGCCAGCAGCACCCCGAATGGGGGGAACTATGGCTACACCTTC
D gene: .
V gene: TRBV5-6
clone size: .
J gene: TRBJ1-2

CDR3 protein: CASSSVPDVNTIYF
CDR3 DNA: TGTGCCAGCAGCTCCGTCCCTGACGTGAACACCATATATTTT
D gene: .
V gene: TRBV5-6
clone size: once
J gene: TRBJ1-3

CDR3 protein: CASSLAGVGNTIYF
CDR3 DNA: TGTGCCAGCAGCTTGGCAGGGGTAGGAAACACCATATATTTT
D gene: .
V gene: TRBV7-6
clone size: .
J gene: TRBJ1-3

CDR3 protein: CASSFTGQDGTEAFF
CDR3 DNA: TGTGCCAGCAGTTTTACAGGACAAGACGGCACTGAAGCTTTCTTT
D gene: .
V gene: TRBV28
clone size: .
J gene: TRBJ1-1

CDR3 protein: CSASGETQYF
CDR3 DNA: TGCAGTGCTTCCGGAGAGACCCAGTACTTC
D gene: .
V gene: TRBV20-1
clone size: .
J gene: TRBJ2-5

CDR3 protein: CASGFDRIYEQYF
CDR3 DNA: TGTGCCAGCGGATTCGACAGGATCTACGAGCAGTACTTC
D gene: .
V gene: TRBV6-1
clone size: .
J gene: TRBJ2-7

CDR3 protein: CASSEGGLGSTEAFF
CDR3 DNA: TGTGCCAGCAGTGAAGGAGGTTTGGGTTCCACTGAAGCTTTCTTT
D gene: .
V gene: TRBV6-1
clone size: .
J gene: TRBJ1-1

CDR3 protein: CASSKFIGGLADQLNTGELFF
CDR3 DNA: TGTGCCAGCAGTAAGTTTATCGGGGGACTAGCGGATCAACTGAACACCGGGGAGCTGTTTTTT
D gene: TRBD2
V gene: TRBV27
clone size: .
J gene: TRBJ2-2

CDR3 protein: CASSPWDSSGNTIYF
CDR3 DNA: TGTGCCAGCAGTCCTTGGGACAGCTCTGGAAACACCATATATTTT
D gene: TRBD1
V gene: TRBV28
clone size: .
J gene: TRBJ1-3

CDR3 protein: CAISGFLGTGGPDTQYF
CDR3 DNA: TGTGCCATCAGTGGATTTTTAGGGACAGGGGGGCCAGATACGCAGTATTTT
D gene: TRBD1
V gene: TRBV10-3
clone size: .
J gene: TRBJ2-3

CDR3 protein: CASSLRPTWGLNEKLFF
CDR3 DNA: TGTGCCAGCAGCCTACGTCCTACCTGGGGTCTAAATGAAAAACTGTTTTTT
D gene: .
V gene: TRBV7-2
clone size: .
J gene: TRBJ1-4

CDR3 protein: CASSLDRNEQFF
CDR3 DNA: TGTGCCAGCAGCTTAGACAGAAATGAGCAGTTCTTC
D gene: .
V gene: TRBV7-9
clone size: once
J gene: TRBJ2-1

CDR3 protein: CASSLSTRDNEQFF
CDR3 DNA: TGTGCCAGCAGCCTGTCCACAAGAGACAATGAGCAGTTCTTC
D gene: .
V gene: TRBV4-2
clone size: .
J gene: TRBJ2-1

CDR3 protein: CASSFRLRGPLEQYF
CDR3 DNA: TGTGCCAGCAGCTTTCGACTAAGGGGGCCCCTCGAGCAGTACTTC
D gene: TRBD1
V gene: TRBV7-8
clone size: .
J gene: TRBJ2-7

CDR3 protein: CASSRRRNSPLHF
CDR3 DNA: TGTGCCAGCAGCAGACGGAGAAATTCACCCCTCCACTTT
D gene: .
V gene: TRBV7-9
clone size: .
J gene: TRBJ1-6

CDR3 protein: CASSYPGAGEKLFF
CDR3 DNA: TGTGCCAGCAGTTATCCAGGGGCGGGGGAAAAACTGTTTTTT
D gene: .
V gene: TRBV6-6
clone size: once
J gene: TRBJ1-4

CDR3 protein: CASSSGSTGNTIYF
CDR3 DNA: TGCGCCAGCAGCTCAGGAAGTACTGGAAACACCATATATTTT
D gene: .
V gene: TRBV5-1
clone size: .
J gene: TRBJ1-3

CDR3 protein: CASRSDVGLAGANEQFF
CDR3 DNA: TGTGCCAGCCGCAGTGACGTTGGACTAGCGGGAGCAAATGAGCAGTTCTTC
D gene: TRBD2
V gene: TRBV6-4
clone size: .
J gene: TRBJ2-1

CDR3 protein: CSVEGTSGGETDTQYF
CDR3 DNA: TGCAGCGTTGAAGGGACTAGCGGGGGGGAGACAGATACGCAGTATTTT
D gene: TRBD2
V gene: TRBV29-1
clone size: .
J gene: TRBJ2-3

CDR3 protein: CASSPTSGRQTGELFF
CDR3 DNA: TGTGCCAGCAGCCCGACTAGCGGGAGACAAACCGGGGAGCTGTTTTTT
D gene: TRBD2
V gene: TRBV7-9
clone size: .
J gene: TRBJ2-2

CDR3 protein: CASSHRGSGNSPLHF
CDR3 DNA: TGTGCCAGCAGCCACAGGGGTTCGGGTAATTCACCCCTCCACTTT
D gene: TRBD1
V gene: TRBV28
clone size: .
J gene: TRBJ1-6

CDR3 protein: CASSRSGETQYF
CDR3 DNA: TGTGCCAGCAGCCGGTCAGGGGAGACCCAGTACTTC
D gene: .
V gene: TRBV5-4
clone size: .
J gene: TRBJ2-5

CDR3 protein: CSAGDWEQFF
CDR3 DNA: TGCAGTGCTGGGGACTGGGAGCAGTTCTTC
D gene: .
V gene: TRBV20-1
clone size: .
J gene: TRBJ2-1

CDR3 protein: CASSASWNSPLHF
CDR3 DNA: TGTGCCAGTAGCGCCTCTTGGAATTCACCCCTCCACTTT
D gene: .
V gene: TRBV19
clone size: .
J gene: TRBJ1-6

CDR3 protein: CASSPSGTGNTEAFF
CDR3 DNA: TGTGCCAGCTCACCATCGGGGACTGGGAACACTGAAGCTTTCTTT
D gene: .
V gene: TRBV18
clone size: .
J gene: TRBJ1-1

CDR3 protein: CASSNYRSEAFF
CDR3 DNA: TGCGCCAGCAGCAACTACAGGTCTGAAGCTTTCTTT
D gene: .
V gene: TRBV5-1
clone size: .
J gene: TRBJ1-1

CDR3 protein: CASSQGDRRDYGYTF
CDR3 DNA: TGCGCCAGCAGCCAGGGGGACAGGCGAGACTATGGCTACACCTTC
D gene: TRBD1
V gene: TRBV4-1
clone size: .
J gene: TRBJ1-2

CDR3 protein: CASRLDLYNEQFF
CDR3 DNA: TGCGCCAGCAGATTAGACCTTTACAATGAGCAGTTCTTC
D gene: .
V gene: TRBV5-1
clone size: .
J gene: TRBJ2-1

CDR3 protein: CASSALQVNTEAFF
CDR3 DNA: TGTGCCAGCAGCGCTTTACAGGTAAACACTGAAGCTTTCTTT
D gene: .
V gene: TRBV9
clone size: .
J gene: TRBJ1-1

CDR3 protein: CASSLALLTDEKLFF
CDR3 DNA: TGTGCCAGCAGCTTAGCGCTTTTGACAGATGAAAAACTGTTTTTT
D gene: .
V gene: TRBV7-9
clone size: .
J gene: TRBJ1-4

CDR3 protein: CASSVVSESYEQYF
CDR3 DNA: TGTGCCAGCAGCGTAGTTTCAGAATCCTACGAGCAGTACTTC
D gene: .
V gene: TRBV9
clone size: .
J gene: TRBJ2-7

CDR3 protein: CASSKGEGSSYNSPLHF
CDR3 DNA: TGTGCCAGTAGTAAGGGCGAAGGGAGCTCCTATAATTCACCCCTCCACTTT
D gene: .
V gene: TRBV19
clone size: .
J gene: TRBJ1-6

CDR3 protein: CAIQGARGYEQYF
CDR3 DNA: TGTGCCATCCAGGGGGCGCGGGGCTACGAGCAGTACTTC
D gene: TRBD1
V gene: TRBV10-3
clone size: once
J gene: TRBJ2-7

CDR3 protein: CASSSNGGYTF
CDR3 DNA: TGTGCCAGCAGTTCGAATGGTGGCTACACCTTC
D gene: .
V gene: TRBV28
clone size: .
J gene: TRBJ1-2

CDR3 protein: CASSIEGQGEFGYTF
CDR3 DNA: TGTGCCAGTAGTATAGAGGGCCAGGGGGAGTTCGGCTACACCTTC
D gene: TRBD1
V gene: TRBV19
clone size: .
J gene: TRBJ1-2

CDR3 protein: CASSALTVSYEQYF
CDR3 DNA: TGTGCCAGCAGTGCCCTGACAGTCTCCTACGAGCAGTACTTC
D gene: .
V gene: TRBV2
clone size: .
J gene: TRBJ2-7

CDR3 protein: CASSPGQGNSPLHF
CDR3 DNA: TGCGCCAGCAGCCCCGGACAGGGCAATTCACCCCTCCACTTT
D gene: TRBD1
V gene: TRBV5-1
clone size: .
J gene: TRBJ1-6

CDR3 protein: CASSGTLTGELFF
CDR3 DNA: TGTGCCAGCAGCGGGACTCTCACCGGGGAGCTGTTTTTT
D gene: .
V gene: TRBV7-2
clone size: .
J gene: TRBJ2-2

CDR3 protein: CASSTQIQVGAQHF
CDR3 DNA: TGTGCCAGTAGTACCCAGATACAAGTCGGGGCCCAGCATTTT
D gene: .
V gene: TRBV19
clone size: .
J gene: TRBJ1-5

CDR3 protein: CASSEATDTQYF
CDR3 DNA: TGTGCCAGCAGTGAGGCCACAGATACGCAGTATTTT
D gene: .
V gene: TRBV2
clone size: .
J gene: TRBJ2-3

CDR3 protein: CAWSRDSFTDTQYF
CDR3 DNA: TGTGCCTGGAGCCGGGACAGCTTCACAGATACGCAGTATTTT
D gene: TRBD1
V gene: TRBV30
clone size: .
J gene: TRBJ2-3

CDR3 protein: CASSPSDRVNQPQHF
CDR3 DNA: TGTGCCAGCAGTCCCTCAGACAGGGTAAATCAGCCCCAGCATTTT
D gene: TRBD1
V gene: TRBV28
clone size: .
J gene: TRBJ1-5

CDR3 protein: CASSEAPGVATDTQYF
CDR3 DNA: TGTGCCAGCAGTGAAGCGCCGGGAGTTGCCACAGATACGCAGTATTTT
D gene: .
V gene: TRBV6-1
clone size: .
J gene: TRBJ2-3